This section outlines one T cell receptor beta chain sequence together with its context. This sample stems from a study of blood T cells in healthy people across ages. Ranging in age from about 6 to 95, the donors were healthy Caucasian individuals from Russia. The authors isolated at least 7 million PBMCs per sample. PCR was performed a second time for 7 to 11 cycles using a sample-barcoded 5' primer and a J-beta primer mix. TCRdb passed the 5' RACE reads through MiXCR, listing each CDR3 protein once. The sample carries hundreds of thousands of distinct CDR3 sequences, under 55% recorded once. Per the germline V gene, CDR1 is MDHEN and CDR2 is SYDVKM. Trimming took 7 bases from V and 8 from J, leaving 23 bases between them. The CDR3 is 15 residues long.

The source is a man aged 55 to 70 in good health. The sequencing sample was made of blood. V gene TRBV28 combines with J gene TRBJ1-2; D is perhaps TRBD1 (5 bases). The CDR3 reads CASITLGQGGGGYTF. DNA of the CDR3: TGTGCCAGCATCACCCTGGGGCAGGGTGGTGGGGGCTACACCTTC.